The 24 T cell receptor beta chains given below trace back to one sample, sequenced in a study of T cells in localized non-small cell lung cancer (dated by TCRdb to the early 2020s). The library was made by the immunoSEQ multiplex PCR assay. Drawn from immuneACCESS, this table holds only the in-frame rearrangements with V and J called that TCRdb kept. Clones are partly lost; checked studies trace under half to an unresolved V gene and leave the rest unexplained. For this sample the table gives under 2,000 clones, of which roughly a fifth were detected only once. Approximately 14% of the sample lies in the top ten. The specimen was normal lung tissue next to the tumor, collected before any cancer treatment. These TCRs come from a male donor aged 60 or over with stage III squamous cell lung carcinoma.

The chain joins TRBV6-8 to TRBJ2-2; no clear D. V lost 9 bases, J lost 7 bases, and 15 bases lay in between. The CDR3 has 13 amino acids. Germline assignment: CDR1 MNHGY and CDR2 SAAAGT. The CDR3 sequence is CASVDSMGGELFF. The CDR3 bases are TGTGCCAGTGTGGATTCGATGGGCGGGGAGCTGTTTTTT.

This clone was observed a handful of times. This sequence joins TRBV11-3 and TRBJ1-1; D may be TRBD1 (6 bases). The V gene lost 5 bases and the J gene lost 5 bases, with 15 bases spanning the gap. The CDR3 is 14 amino acids. Germline values: CDR1 SGHNT, CDR2 YENEEA. CDR3 DNA sequence: TGTGCCAGCAGCGTCAGCCAGGGGTCAACTGAAGCTTTCTTT. Translating it yields CASSVSQGSTEAFF.

This chain joins TRBV11-3 and TRBJ2-4; 11 bases align to TRBD2. CDR1 is SGHNT, CDR2 YENEEA, per germline. CDR3 length equals 17 residues. After removal of 1 base from V and 5 bases from J, the junction contained 7 bases not matched to a gene. The CDR3 nucleotides read TGTGCCAGCAGCTTAGGGGGACTAGCGGAACACCAAAACATTCAGTACTTC. It yields the protein CASSLGGLAEHQNIQYF.

The chain is built from TRBV5-1 and TRBJ1-1, with a possible D match to TRBD1 (6 bases). Trimming removed 4 bases from V and 1 base from J, with 14 bases in between. Germline V lookup: CDR1 SGHRS, CDR2 YFSETQ. The length of the CDR3 is 15 residues. The CDR3 loop reads CASSTLPGQNTEAFF. The CDR3, as DNA: TGCGCCAGCAGCACCTTACCGGGACAGAACACTGAAGCTTTCTTT.

The rearrangement joins TRBV6-8 to TRBJ1-1; tentative D call: TRBD1 (6 bases). V dropped 5 bases and J dropped 9 bases, with 19 bases sitting between them. CDR3 length: 14 amino acids. Per the germline V gene, CDR1 is MNHGY and CDR2 is SAAAGT. This chain's CDR3 is CASSEGLQGFKAFF. CDR3 nucleotides: TGTGCCAGCAGTGAGGGCCTCCAGGGGTTCAAAGCTTTCTTT.

The chain links TRBV11-3 to TRBJ1-1, with D possibly TRBD1 on 5 matching bases. V lost 5 bases and J lost 0, with 19 bases in between. CDR1 and CDR2 (germline): SGHNT, YENEEA. This CDR3 is built from 17 residues. CDR3 residues: CASSLTISGTVNTEAFF. DNA of the CDR3: TGTGCCAGCAGCCTTACCATTTCCGGGACGGTGAACACTGAAGCTTTCTTT.

This clone has just a few counts. The rearrangement uses TRBV28 and TRBJ1-2; a weak D match, TRBD1 (5 bases). CDR3 length: 12 residues. The germline gives CDR1 MDHEN, CDR2 SYDVKM. V was pared by 6 bases and J by 12 bases, with 17 bases between. CDR3 coding DNA: TGTGCCAGCAGCGACAGATTAACTTTCCACACCTTC. This sequence encodes CASSDRLTFHTF.

This clone ranks as medium-sized. V usage is TRBV11-3 and J usage is TRBJ1-2, with TRBD1 matching 7 bases. J was trimmed by 4 bases and V by 4 bases; bases with no gene match: 9. Germline assignment: CDR1 SGHNT and CDR2 YENEEA. This CDR3 is 15 amino acids long. The CDR3 sequence: CASSSLGTAVYGYTF. The CDR3, as DNA: TGTGCCAGCAGCTCGCTCGGGACAGCCGTCTATGGCTACACCTTC.

CDR3 in DNA: TGTGCCAGCAGCTTGACTTCGAACTCCTACAATGAGCAGTTCTTC. As protein: CASSLTSNSYNEQFF. The genes are TRBV6-8 and TRBJ2-1; D call uncertain. The V gene's germline CDR1 is MNHGY and CDR2 SAAAGT. CDR3 length: 15 residues. Trimming left V 6 bases short and J 0 bases short, with 12 bases between.

The chain recombines TRBV19 with TRBJ1-6; D gene uncertain. The germline V gene encodes CDR1 LNHDA and CDR2 SQIVND (reference sequence). Trimming removed 2 bases from V and 6 bases from J, with 8 bases in between. The CDR3 totals 14 residues. The CDR3 nucleotides read TGTGCCAGTAGTATACGGCAGATTAATTCACCCCTCCACTTT. Encoded protein: CASSIRQINSPLHF.

In its sample, this clone was seen a few times. The rearrangement joins TRBV5-1 to TRBJ2-7; TRBD2 matches at 8 bases. J lost 0 bases, V lost 4 bases, and 12 bases had no gene match. The CDR3 is 17 amino acids. Germline-derived CDR1 and CDR2 are SGHRS and YFSETQ. CDR3 in DNA: TGCGCCAGCAGCCCCGGTTCGGGGGGGGAAAGCTCCTACGAGCAGTACTTC. Its translation: CASSPGSGGESSYEQYF.

The rearrangement joins TRBV10-3 to TRBJ2-7; no reliable D call. There are 14 residues in the CDR3. Germline V CDR1 and CDR2: ENHRY, SYGVKD. The V end lost 1 base, the J end lost 1 base, and 8 bases lay between the germline ends. The CDR3: CAISEFEQSYEQYF. Here the CDR3 DNA reads TGTGCCATCAGTGAGTTCGAACAATCCTACGAGCAGTACTTC.

The V gene is TRBV28, the J gene TRBJ1-1, with D perhaps matching TRBD1 (5 bases). The CDR3 sequence is 15 residues long. The ends were cut back, 2 bases at V and 0 bases at J, with 10 bases in the middle. The germline V gene encodes CDR1 MDHEN and CDR2 SYDVKM. The DNA of the CDR3 is TGTGCCAGCAGTTTACTGGGACTGGTGAACACTGAAGCTTTCTTT. Amino acid sequence: CASSLLGLVNTEAFF. The complete variable domain, with remaining parts taken from reference TRBV28 and TRBJ1-1, reads DVKVTQSSRYLVKRTGEKVFLECVQDMDHENMFWYRQDPGLGLRLIYFSYDVKMKEKGDIPEGYSVSREKKERFSLILESASTNQTSMYLCASSLLGLVNTEAFFGQGTRLTVV.

Judged by abundance, this clone is medium-sized. V and J are TRBV9 and TRBJ2-3; 11 bases fit TRBD2. Germline assignment: CDR1 SGDLS and CDR2 YYNGEE. CDR3 length: 16 amino acids. The V and J ends lost 3 bases and 2 bases, in that order; junction bases with no gene match: 5. CDR3 bases: TGTGCCAGCAGCGCTACTAGCGGGAGTCCCACAGATACGCAGTATTTT. Encoded protein: CASSATSGSPTDTQYF.

This clone rates as large. The genes are TRBV19 and TRBJ2-2; D gene unclear. The CDR3 consists of 15 residues. CDR1 is LNHDA and CDR2 is SQIVND in the germline V gene (reference sequence). V dropped 3 bases and J dropped 1 base, with 9 bases sitting between them. CDR3 sequence (DNA): TGTGCCAGTAGTATTAGGGCTCGGAACACCGGGGAGCTGTTTTTT. It translates to CASSIRARNTGELFF.

In its sample, this clone is medium-sized. The chain couples TRBV9 to TRBJ1-1; no clear D. This CDR3 is built from 15 residues. CDR1 SGDLS and CDR2 YYNGEE come from the germline V gene. The germline V and J ends were trimmed by 5 bases and 0 bases, with 14 bases remaining between them. The CDR3 DNA reads TGTGCCAGCAGTGAACTAGGCACAGTGAACACTGAAGCTTTCTTT. The encoded protein is CASSELGTVNTEAFF.

The V gene is TRBV28, the J gene TRBJ2-2; D is perhaps TRBD1 (6 bases). Deletions cut 3 bases from V and 1 base from J, with 21 bases between. Germline-derived CDR1 and CDR2 are MDHEN and SYDVKM. This CDR3 spans 19 amino acids. The CDR3 DNA follows: TGTGCCAGCAGTTTGGAGTTAACCCAGGGGTCCTTGAACACCGGGGAGCTGTTTTTT. It translates to CASSLELTQGSLNTGELFF.

This clone was detected only a few times. The V call is TRBV11-3, the J call TRBJ2-2; D is tentatively TRBD1 or TRBD2 (8 bases each). The V gene lost 4 bases and the J gene lost 1 base, with 25 bases spanning the gap. Germline V gene sequence: CDR1 SGHNT, CDR2 YENEEA. The CDR3 has 20 amino acids. DNA of the CDR3: TGTGCCAGCAGCTCGTACCTTGGCCGGGAGGGACAGGTGAACACCGGGGAGCTGTTTTTT. This gives the protein CASSSYLGREGQVNTGELFF.

The gene calls are TRBV9 and TRBJ2-3, with D possibly matching TRBD2 (6 bases). This CDR3 contains 16 residues. CDR1 SGDLS and CDR2 YYNGEE come from the germline V gene. Trimming stripped 4 bases from V and 0 bases from J, with 15 bases between. DNA of the CDR3: TGTGCCAGCAGCCCCGGACTACAATCTAGCACAGATACGCAGTATTTT. Encoded protein: CASSPGLQSSTDTQYF.

This chain joins TRBV30 and TRBJ2-4; maybe TRBD1 (5 bases). Germline V gene lookup returns CDR1 GTSNPN and CDR2 SVGIG (reference sequence). With 7 bases removed from V and 0 bases from J, the gap between germline ends came to 16 bases. The CDR3 runs 15 residues. The chain's CDR3 is CASRYGALAKNIQYF. Here the CDR3 DNA reads TGTGCCTCCCGATATGGGGCTCTAGCCAAAAACATTCAGTACTTC.

The V and J genes are TRBV11-3 and TRBJ2-4; tentatively, D is TRBD2 (7 bases). Germline V CDR1 and CDR2: SGHNT, YENEEA. This CDR3 is built from 15 residues. The V and J ends lost 3 bases and 7 bases respectively, with 16 bases between them. This CDR3 reads CASSLAQGRGNIQYF. The CDR3, as DNA: TGTGCCAGCAGCTTGGCTCAGGGGCGGGGGAACATTCAGTACTTC.

This clone was seen more than once but under ten times. The chain has TRBV6-8 and TRBJ2-4, with TRBD1 matching over 10 bases. Germline V gives CDR1 MNHGY, CDR2 SAAAGT. The trim removed 6 bases at V and 7 bases at J, leaving 6 bases unmatched. CDR3 length: 14 residues. DNA for the CDR3: TGTGCCAGCAGCTTGACAGGGGGCGGGAACATTCAGTACTTC. This gives the protein CASSLTGGGNIQYF.

This clone was counted between two and nine times. This sequence joins TRBV6-8 and TRBJ1-5, with 7 bases identical to TRBD1. Germline V lookup: CDR1 MNHGY, CDR2 SAAAGT. Trimming took 5 bases from V and 7 from J; bases not matched to a gene: 8. This CDR3 has 14 residues. Written as DNA, the CDR3 is TGTGCCAGCAGTCTACAGGGGAGGTCCCAGCCCCAGCATTTT. Translated: CASSLQGRSQPQHF.

This clone is termed medium-sized. The chain has TRBV11-3 and TRBJ2-7, with 14 positions matching TRBD2. Trimming at V came to 5 bases and at J to 0 bases, leaving 12 bases not matched to a gene. The CDR3 spans 19 residues. The germline CDR1 and CDR2 sequences are SGHNT and YENEEA. The CDR3 nucleotides are TGTGCCAGCAGCAGGACGGTAGGGACTAGCGGGAGAGGCTCCTACGAGCAGTACTTC. Protein product: CASSRTVGTSGRGSYEQYF.